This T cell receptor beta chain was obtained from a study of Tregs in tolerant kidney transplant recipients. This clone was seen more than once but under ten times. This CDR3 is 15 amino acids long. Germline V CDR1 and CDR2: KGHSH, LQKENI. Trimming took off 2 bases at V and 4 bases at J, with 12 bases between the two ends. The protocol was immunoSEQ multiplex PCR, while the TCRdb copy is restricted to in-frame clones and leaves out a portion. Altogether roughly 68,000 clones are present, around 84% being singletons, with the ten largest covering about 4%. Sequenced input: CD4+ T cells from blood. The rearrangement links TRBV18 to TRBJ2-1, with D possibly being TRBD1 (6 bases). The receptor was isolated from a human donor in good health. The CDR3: CASSPGTKNYNEQFF. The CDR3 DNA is TGTGCCAGCTCACCAGGGACAAAGAATTACAATGAGCAGTTCTTC.